The entry below describes one T cell receptor beta chain. This record comes from a study of T cell responses to AZD1222 COVID-19 vaccine. Method: immunoSEQ multiplex PCR; TCRdb's copy keeps in-frame clones and lacks some. The sample holds roughly 150,000 clones, roughly 90% seen once. V shed 5 bases, J shed 3 bases, and the junction held 16 bases outside the gene matches. The CDR3 has 17 amino acids. Germline-derived CDR1 and CDR2 are MNHEY and SMNVEV (reference sequence). The material sequenced was peripheral blood, taken on day 0 of AZD1222 vaccination. The chain uses TRBV27 and TRBJ2-7; 7 positions match TRBD1. This clonotype was obtained from an adult in good health. CDR3 sequence (DNA): TGTGCCAGCAGTGAGGGAAACCCGGGACAGATGTACTACGAGCAGTACTTC. As protein: CASSEGNPGQMYYEQYF.